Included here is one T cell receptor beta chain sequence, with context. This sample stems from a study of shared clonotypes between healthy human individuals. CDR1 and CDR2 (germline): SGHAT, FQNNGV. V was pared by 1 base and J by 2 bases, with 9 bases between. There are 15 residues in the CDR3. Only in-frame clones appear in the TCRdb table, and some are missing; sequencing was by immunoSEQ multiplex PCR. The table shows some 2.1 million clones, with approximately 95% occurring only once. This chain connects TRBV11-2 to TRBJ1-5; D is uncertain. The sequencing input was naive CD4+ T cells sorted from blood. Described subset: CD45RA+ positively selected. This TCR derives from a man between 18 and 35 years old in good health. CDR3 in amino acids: CASSLAAGRNQPQHF. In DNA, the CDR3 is TGTGCCAGCAGCTTAGCAGCAGGCCGCAATCAGCCCCAGCATTTT. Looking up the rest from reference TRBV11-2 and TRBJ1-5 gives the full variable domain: EAGVAQSPRYKIIEKRQSVAFWCNPISGHATLYWYQQILGQGPKLLIQFQNNGVVDDSQLPKDRFSAERLKGVDSTLKIQPAKLEDSAVYLCASSLAAGRNQPQHFGDGTRLSIL.